The text below deals with one TCR beta chain. The sample is drawn from a study of OX40 agonist ivuxolimab in advanced cancers. Per germline, CDR1 MNHNS and CDR2 SASEGT. The CDR3 consists of 13 residues. V lost 6 bases and J lost 0, with 7 bases in between. Here immunoSEQ multiplex PCR was the method, and the copy in TCRdb shows in-frame clones only, minus some. The table lists around 60,000 clones, approximately 90% of them singletons. The sequence was obtained from an adult with an advanced solid tumor such as melanoma, head and neck, liver or kidney cancer. Sequences were derived from CD4+ or CD8+ T cells sorted from blood, sampled in a trial of the OX40 agonist ivuxolimab. The genes are TRBV6-1 and TRBJ2-3; no firm D call. The CDR3 here is CASRATSTDTQYF. The CDR3 coding sequence is TGTGCCAGCAGGGCTACTAGCACAGATACGCAGTATTTT.